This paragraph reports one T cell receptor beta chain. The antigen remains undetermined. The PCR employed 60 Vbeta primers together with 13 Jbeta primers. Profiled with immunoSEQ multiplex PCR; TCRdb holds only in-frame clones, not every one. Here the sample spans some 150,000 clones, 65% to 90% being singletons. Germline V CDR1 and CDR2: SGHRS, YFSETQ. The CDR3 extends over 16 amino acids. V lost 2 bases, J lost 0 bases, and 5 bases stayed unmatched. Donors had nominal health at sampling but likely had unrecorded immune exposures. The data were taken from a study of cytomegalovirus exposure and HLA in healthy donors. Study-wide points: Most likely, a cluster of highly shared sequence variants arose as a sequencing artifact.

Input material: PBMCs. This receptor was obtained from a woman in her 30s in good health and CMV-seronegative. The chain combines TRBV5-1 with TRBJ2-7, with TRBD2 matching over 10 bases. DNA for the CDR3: TGCGCCAGCAGCTTTGGGAGCGGGGGGGCCTCCTACGAGCAGTACTTC. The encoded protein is CASSFGSGGASYEQYF.